The subject of this entry is one TCR beta chain. This sample was included in a study of blood T cell repertoires in COVID-19. At the level of the study: Specimens from acute and convalescent COVID-19 originated in the United States, Italy and Spain.

The table came from immunoSEQ multiplex PCR; TCRdb's copy has only in-frame clones and leaves some out. The data contain 90,000 to 100,000 clones, almost 85% of them singletons. The CDR3 contains 12 residues. Trimming pared 4 bases from V and 8 bases from J, leaving 11 bases between. Germline CDR1 and CDR2: SGHTA and FQGNSA. This clonotype originated in a man between 70 and 80 years old with acute or convalescent COVID-19. Sequencing was performed on peripheral blood. The rearrangement joins TRBV7-2 to TRBJ1-2; D is unclear. CDR3 sequence (DNA): TGTGCCAGCAGCTCAAACGGGTTCGGCTACACCTTC. Residues: CASSSNGFGYTF.